This T cell receptor beta chain was captured in a study of blood T cells in healthy people across ages. Findings of the study overall: Older age went with lower TCR beta diversity per million T cells, in a roughly linear way.

Germline CDR1 is DFQATT and CDR2 is SNEGSKA (reference sequence). The V end lost 3 bases, the J end lost 2 bases, and 7 bases lay between the germline ends. The CDR3 is 12 amino acids. Together with a sample-barcoded 5' primer, a J-beta primer mix was included in a second PCR lasting about 7 to 11 cycles. TCRdb itself ran the 5' RACE reads through MiXCR, one entry per CDR3 protein. The table lists roughly 1.5 million distinct CDR3 sequences, approximately 43% of them singletons, with over 3.5% in the top ten. The table lists this clonotype with a few counts. Its antigen is unknown. This clonotype originated in a woman between 18 and 30 years old in good health. Sequencing was done on a sample of blood. The V call is TRBV20-1, the J call TRBJ2-5, with unresolved D. The CDR3 DNA follows: TGCAGTGCTAGTTACCAGCAAGAGACCCAGTACTTC. It translates to CSASYQQETQYF.